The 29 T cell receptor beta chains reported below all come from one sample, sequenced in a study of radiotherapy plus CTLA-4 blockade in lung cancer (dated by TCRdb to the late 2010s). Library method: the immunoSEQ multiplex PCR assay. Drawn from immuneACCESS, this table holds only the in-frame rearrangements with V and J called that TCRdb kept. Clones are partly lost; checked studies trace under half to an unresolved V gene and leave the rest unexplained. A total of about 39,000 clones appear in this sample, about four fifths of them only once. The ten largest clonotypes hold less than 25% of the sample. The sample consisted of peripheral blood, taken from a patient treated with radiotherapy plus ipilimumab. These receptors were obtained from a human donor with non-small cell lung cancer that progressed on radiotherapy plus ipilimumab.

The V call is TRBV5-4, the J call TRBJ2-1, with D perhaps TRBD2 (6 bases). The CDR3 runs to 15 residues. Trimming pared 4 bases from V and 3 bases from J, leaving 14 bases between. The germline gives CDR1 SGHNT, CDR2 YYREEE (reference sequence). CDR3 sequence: CASSIGGDSYNEQFF. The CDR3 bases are TGTGCCAGCAGCATCGGGGGTGATAGCTACAATGAGCAGTTCTTC.

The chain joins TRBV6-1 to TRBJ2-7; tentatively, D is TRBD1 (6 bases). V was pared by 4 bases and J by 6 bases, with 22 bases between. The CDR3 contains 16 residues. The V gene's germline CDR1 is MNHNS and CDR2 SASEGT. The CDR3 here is CASSVTGQGLSVEQYF. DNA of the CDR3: TGTGCCAGCAGTGTAACAGGGCAGGGGTTGTCGGTCGAGCAGTACTTC.

The CDR3 bases are TGCGCCAGCAGCCAAGATGGAGGCCTAGCGCGTCGCAATGAGCAGTTCTTC. Protein: CASSQDGGLARRNEQFF. This chain connects TRBV4-3 to TRBJ2-1, with D possibly being TRBD2 (6 bases). This CDR3 region has 17 residues. Germline V gene lookup returns CDR1 LGHNA and CDR2 YSLEER. Trimming shortened V by 0 bases and J by 6 bases, and 18 bases separated the two germline ends.

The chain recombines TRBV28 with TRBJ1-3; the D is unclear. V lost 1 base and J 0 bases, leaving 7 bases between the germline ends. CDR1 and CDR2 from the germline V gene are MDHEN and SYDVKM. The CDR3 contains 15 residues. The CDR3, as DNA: TGTGCCAGCAGTTTATTCAAAATCTCTGGAAACACCATATATTTT. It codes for CASSLFKISGNTIYF.

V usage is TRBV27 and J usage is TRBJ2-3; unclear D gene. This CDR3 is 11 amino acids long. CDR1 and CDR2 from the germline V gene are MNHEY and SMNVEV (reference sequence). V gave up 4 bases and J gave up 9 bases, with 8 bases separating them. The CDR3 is CASSSGDTQYF. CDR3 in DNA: TGTGCCAGCAGTTCAGGTGACACGCAGTATTTT.

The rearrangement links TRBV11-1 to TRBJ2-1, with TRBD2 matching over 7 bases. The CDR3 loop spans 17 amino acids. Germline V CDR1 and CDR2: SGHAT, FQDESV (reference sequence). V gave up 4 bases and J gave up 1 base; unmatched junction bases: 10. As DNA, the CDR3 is TGTGCCAGCAGCTCCCACGAGGCGGGGGTATCCTACAATGAGCAGTTCTTC. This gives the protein CASSSHEAGVSYNEQFF.

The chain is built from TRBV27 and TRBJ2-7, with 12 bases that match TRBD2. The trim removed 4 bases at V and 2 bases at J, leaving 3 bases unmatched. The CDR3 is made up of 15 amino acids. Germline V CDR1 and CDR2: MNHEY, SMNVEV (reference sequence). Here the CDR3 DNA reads TGTGCCAGCAGTTCGGGACTAGCGGGTGCCTACGAGCAGTACTTC. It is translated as CASSSGLAGAYEQYF.

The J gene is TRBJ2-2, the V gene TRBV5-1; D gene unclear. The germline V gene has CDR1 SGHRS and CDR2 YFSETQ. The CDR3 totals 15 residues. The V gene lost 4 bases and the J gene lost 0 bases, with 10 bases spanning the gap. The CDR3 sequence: CASSPMAANTGELFF. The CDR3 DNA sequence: TGCGCCAGCAGCCCCATGGCCGCGAACACCGGGGAGCTGTTTTTT.

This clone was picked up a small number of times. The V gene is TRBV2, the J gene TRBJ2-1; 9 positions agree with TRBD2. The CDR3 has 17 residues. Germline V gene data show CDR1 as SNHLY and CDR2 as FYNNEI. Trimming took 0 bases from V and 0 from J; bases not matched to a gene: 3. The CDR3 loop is CASSEAGGLASYNEQFF. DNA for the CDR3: TGTGCCAGCAGTGAAGCGGGGGGACTAGCCTCCTACAATGAGCAGTTCTTC.

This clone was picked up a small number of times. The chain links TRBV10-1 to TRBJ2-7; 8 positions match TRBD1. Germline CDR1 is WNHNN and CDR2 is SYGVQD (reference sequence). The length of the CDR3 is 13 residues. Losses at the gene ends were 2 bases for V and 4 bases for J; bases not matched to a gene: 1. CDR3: CASSERTGYEQYF. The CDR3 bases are TGCGCCAGCAGTGAGAGGACAGGGTACGAGCAGTACTTC.

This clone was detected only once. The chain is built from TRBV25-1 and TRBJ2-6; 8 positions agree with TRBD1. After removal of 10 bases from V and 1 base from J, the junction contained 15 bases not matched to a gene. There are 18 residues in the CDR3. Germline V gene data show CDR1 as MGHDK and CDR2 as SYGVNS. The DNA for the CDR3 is TGTGCCACCTCTCCAGTCCCGGGACAGGTATCTGGGGCCAACGTCCTGACTTTC. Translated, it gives CATSPVPGQVSGANVLTF.

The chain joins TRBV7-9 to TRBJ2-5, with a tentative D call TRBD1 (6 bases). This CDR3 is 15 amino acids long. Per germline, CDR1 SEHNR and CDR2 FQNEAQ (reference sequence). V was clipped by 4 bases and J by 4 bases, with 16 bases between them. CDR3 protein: CASSSDSGTLETQYF. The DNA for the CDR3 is TGTGCCAGCAGCTCCGACTCCGGGACACTAGAGACCCAGTACTTC.

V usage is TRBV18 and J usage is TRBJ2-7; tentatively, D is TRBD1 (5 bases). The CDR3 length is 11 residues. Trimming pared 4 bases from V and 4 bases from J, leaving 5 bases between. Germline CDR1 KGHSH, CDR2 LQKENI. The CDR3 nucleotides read TGTGCCAGCTCACAGGGGTACGAGCAGTACTTC. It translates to CASSQGYEQYF.

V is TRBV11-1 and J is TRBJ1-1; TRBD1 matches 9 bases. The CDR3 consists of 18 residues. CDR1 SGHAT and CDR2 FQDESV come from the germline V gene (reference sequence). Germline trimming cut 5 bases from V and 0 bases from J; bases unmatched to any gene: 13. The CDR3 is CASSLQGAGWTLNTEAFF. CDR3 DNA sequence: TGTGCCAGCAGCCTACAGGGGGCCGGTTGGACATTGAACACTGAAGCTTTCTTT.

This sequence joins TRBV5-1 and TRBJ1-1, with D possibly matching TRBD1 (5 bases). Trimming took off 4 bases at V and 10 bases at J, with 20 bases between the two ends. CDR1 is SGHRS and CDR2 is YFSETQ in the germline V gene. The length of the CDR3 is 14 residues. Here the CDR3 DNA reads TGCGCCAGCAGCCCGATTGACAGAAACCATGGAGCTTTCTTT. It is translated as CASSPIDRNHGAFF.

In DNA, the CDR3 is TGCGCCAGCAGCCCTAGCGGGGACTACAATGAGCAGTTCTTC. As protein: CASSPSGDYNEQFF. V is TRBV10-2 and J is TRBJ2-1, with TRBD2 identical over 9 bases. CDR3 length: 14 amino acids. The ends lost 6 bases at V and 3 bases at J; junction bases unmatched: 3. From germline, CDR1 is WSHSY and CDR2 SAAADI.

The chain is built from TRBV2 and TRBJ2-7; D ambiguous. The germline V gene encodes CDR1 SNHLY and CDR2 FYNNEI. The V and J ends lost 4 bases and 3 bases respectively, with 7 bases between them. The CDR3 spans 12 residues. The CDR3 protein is CASSVAVYEQYF. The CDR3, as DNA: TGTGCCAGCAGTGTGGCAGTCTACGAGCAGTACTTC.

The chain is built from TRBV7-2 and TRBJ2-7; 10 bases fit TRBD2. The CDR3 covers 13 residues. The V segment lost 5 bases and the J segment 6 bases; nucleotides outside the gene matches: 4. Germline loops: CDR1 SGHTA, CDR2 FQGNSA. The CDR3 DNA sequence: TGTGCCAGCAGCCCATTAGCGGGGGGCGAGCAGTACTTC. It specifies CASSPLAGGEQYF.

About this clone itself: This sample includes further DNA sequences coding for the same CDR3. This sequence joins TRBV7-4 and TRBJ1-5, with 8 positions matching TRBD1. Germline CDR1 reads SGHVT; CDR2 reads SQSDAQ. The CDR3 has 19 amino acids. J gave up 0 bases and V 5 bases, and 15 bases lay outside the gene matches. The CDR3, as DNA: TGTGCCAGCAGCCACCAGGGGGCCCACGGGGCTTGTAGCAATCAGCCCCAGCATTTT. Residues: CASSHQGAHGACSNQPQHF.

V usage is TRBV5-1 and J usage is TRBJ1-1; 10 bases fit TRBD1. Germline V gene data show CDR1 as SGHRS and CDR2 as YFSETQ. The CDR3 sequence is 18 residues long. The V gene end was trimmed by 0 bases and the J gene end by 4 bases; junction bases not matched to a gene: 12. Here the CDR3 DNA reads TGCGCCAGCAGCTTGGTTGGCGGGACCCGGACAGGGGGCACTGAAGCTTTCTTT. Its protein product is CASSLVGGTRTGGTEAFF.

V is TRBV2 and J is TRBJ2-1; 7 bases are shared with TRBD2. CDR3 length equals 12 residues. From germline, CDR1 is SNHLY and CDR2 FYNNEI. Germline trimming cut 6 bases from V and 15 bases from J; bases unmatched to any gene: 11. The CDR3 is CASSPGTIGPFF. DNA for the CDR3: TGTGCCAGCAGCCCCGGGACTATTGGGCCGTTCTTC.

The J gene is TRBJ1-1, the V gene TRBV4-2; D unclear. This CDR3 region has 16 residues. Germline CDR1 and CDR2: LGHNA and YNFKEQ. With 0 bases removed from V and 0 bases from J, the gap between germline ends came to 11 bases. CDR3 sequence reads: CASSQDTAAMNTEAFF. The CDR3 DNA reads TGTGCCAGCAGCCAAGATACGGCGGCCATGAACACTGAAGCTTTCTTT.

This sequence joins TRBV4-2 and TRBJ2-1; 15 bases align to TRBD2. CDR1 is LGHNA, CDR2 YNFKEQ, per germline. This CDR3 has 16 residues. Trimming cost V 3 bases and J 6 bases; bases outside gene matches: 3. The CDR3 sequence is CASSHWTSGGANEQFF. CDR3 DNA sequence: TGTGCCAGCAGCCATTGGACTAGCGGGGGGGCCAATGAGCAGTTCTTC.

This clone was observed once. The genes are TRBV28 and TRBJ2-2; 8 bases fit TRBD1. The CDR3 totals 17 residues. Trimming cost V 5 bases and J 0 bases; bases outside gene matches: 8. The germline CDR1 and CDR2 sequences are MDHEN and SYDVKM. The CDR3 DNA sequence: TGTGCCAGCAGTATTTTTCGGACAGGGTCGAACACCGGGGAGCTGTTTTTT. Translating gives CASSIFRTGSNTGELFF. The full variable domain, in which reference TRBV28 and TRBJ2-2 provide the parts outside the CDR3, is DVKVTQSSRYLVKRTGEKVFLECVQDMDHENMFWYRQDPGLGLRLIYFSYDVKMKEKGDIPEGYSVSREKKERFSLILESASTNQTSMYLCASSIFRTGSNTGELFFGEGSRLTVL.

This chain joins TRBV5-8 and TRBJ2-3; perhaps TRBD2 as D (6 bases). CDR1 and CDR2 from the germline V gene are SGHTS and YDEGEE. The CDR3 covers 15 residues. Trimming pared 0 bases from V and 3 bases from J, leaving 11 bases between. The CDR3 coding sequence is TGTGCCAGCAGCTTGGCGGGGGACCCGACAGATACGCAGTATTTT. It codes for CASSLAGDPTDTQYF.

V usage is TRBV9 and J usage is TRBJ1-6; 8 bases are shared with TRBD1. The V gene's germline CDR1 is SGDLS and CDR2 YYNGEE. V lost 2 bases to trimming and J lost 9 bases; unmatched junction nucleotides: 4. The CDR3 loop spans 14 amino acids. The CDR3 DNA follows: TGTGCCAGCAGCGTTGCAGGGGGCGGTTCACCCCTCCACTTT. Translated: CASSVAGGGSPLHF. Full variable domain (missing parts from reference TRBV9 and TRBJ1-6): DSGVTQTPKHLITATGQRVTLRCSPRSGDLSVYWYQQSLDQGLQFLIQYYNGEERAKGNILERFSAQQFPDLHSELNLSSLELGDSALYFCASSVAGGGSPLHFGNGTRLTVT.

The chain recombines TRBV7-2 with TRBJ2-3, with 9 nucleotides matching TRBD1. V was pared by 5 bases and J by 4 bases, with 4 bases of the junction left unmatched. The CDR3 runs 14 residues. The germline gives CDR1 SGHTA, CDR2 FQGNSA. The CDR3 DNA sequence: TGTGCCAGCAGCCGGGACAGGGCGGCAGATACGCAGTATTTT. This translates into CASSRDRAADTQYF.

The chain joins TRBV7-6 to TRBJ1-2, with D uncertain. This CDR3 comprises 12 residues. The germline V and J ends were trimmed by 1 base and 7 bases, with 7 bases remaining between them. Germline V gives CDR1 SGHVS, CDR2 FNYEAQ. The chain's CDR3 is CASSLGVGGYTF. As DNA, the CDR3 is TGTGCCAGCAGCTTAGGAGTCGGTGGCTACACCTTC.

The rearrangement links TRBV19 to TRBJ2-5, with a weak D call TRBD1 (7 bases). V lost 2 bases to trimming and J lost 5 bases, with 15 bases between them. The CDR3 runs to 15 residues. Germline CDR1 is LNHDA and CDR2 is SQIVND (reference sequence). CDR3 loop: CASSIWQGGYETQYF. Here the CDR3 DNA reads TGTGCCAGTAGTATATGGCAGGGGGGTTACGAGACCCAGTACTTC.